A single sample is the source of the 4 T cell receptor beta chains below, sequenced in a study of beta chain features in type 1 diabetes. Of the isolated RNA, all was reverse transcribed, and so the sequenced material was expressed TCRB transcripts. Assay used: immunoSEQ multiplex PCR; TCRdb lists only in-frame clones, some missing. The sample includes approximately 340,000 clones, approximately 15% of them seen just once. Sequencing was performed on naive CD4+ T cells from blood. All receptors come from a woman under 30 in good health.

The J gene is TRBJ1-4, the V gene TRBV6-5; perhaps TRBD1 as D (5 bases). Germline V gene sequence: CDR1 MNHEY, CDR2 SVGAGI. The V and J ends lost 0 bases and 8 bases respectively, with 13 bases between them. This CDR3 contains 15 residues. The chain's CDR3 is CASSYSRGEREKLFF. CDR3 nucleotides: TGTGCCAGCAGTTACTCGCGGGGGGAACGCGAAAAACTGTTTTTT.

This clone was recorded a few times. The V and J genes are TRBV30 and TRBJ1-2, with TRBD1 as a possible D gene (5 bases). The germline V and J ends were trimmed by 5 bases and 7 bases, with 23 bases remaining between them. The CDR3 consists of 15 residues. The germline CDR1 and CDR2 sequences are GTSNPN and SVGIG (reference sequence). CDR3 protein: CAWVSSGRAELGYTF. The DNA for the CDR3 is TGTGCCTGGGTGAGCTCAGGGAGGGCCGAGCTTGGCTACACCTTC.

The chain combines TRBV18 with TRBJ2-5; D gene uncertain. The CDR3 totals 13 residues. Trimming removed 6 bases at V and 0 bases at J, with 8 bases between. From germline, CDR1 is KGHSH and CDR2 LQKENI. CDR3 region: CASSIGDQETQYF. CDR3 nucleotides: TGTGCCAGCTCGATAGGAGACCAAGAGACCCAGTACTTC.

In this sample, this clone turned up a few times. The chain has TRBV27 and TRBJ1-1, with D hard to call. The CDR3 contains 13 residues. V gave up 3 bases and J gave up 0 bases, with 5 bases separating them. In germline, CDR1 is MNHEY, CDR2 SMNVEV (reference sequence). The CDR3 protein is CASSFPVNTEAFF. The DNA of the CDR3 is TGTGCCAGCAGTTTCCCAGTGAACACTGAAGCTTTCTTT.